These T cell receptor beta chains were read from a single sample in a study of Ad26.COV2.S vaccination and SARS-CoV-2 variants. The table came from immunoSEQ multiplex PCR; TCRdb's copy has only in-frame clones and leaves some out. The sample includes approximately 300,000 clones, over 80% of them seen just once. Material: peripheral blood, obtained in a trial of Ad26.COV2.S vaccine versus placebo. Receptor source: a person between 18 and 65 years old who received the Ad26.COV2.S COVID-19 vaccine or a placebo. Both conserved end residues are part of each CDR3. A D gene is named only where the DNA matches it firmly. Rows give clone size only sometimes, using once, few, many, or a class for an expanded clone.

j_call: TRBJ2-2; v_call: TRBV11-2; d_call: NA; clone_size: NA; cdr3_aa: CASSLDPGRQNTGELFF; cdr3_nt: TGTGCCAGCAGCTTAGATCCGGGGAGACAGAACACCGGGGAGCTGTTTTTT
j_call: TRBJ2-7; v_call: TRBV27; d_call: TRBD1; clone_size: few; cdr3_aa: CASSSPRDRTGEQYF; cdr3_nt: TGTGCCAGCAGTTCCCCCCGGGACAGAACTGGCGAGCAGTACTTC
j_call: TRBJ2-1; v_call: TRBV5-1; d_call: NA; clone_size: many; cdr3_aa: CASSPIRTVANEQFF; cdr3_nt: TGCGCCAGCAGCCCCATAAGGACAGTAGCCAATGAGCAGTTCTTC
j_call: TRBJ1-6; v_call: TRBV28; d_call: TRBD1; clone_size: NA; cdr3_aa: CASTLTGVNSPLHF; cdr3_nt: TGTGCCAGCACCCTGACAGGGGTGAATTCACCCCTCCACTTT
j_call: TRBJ2-5; v_call: TRBV27; d_call: TRBD2; clone_size: NA; cdr3_aa: CASSLSPGLAGEETQYF; cdr3_nt: TGTGCCAGCAGTTTATCCCCCGGACTAGCGGGGGAAGAGACCCAGTACTTC
j_call: TRBJ2-7; v_call: TRBV18; d_call: NA; clone_size: NA; cdr3_aa: CASSLEIHNGYEQYF; cdr3_nt: TGTGCCAGCTCACTCGAGATCCATAATGGTTACGAGCAGTACTTC
j_call: TRBJ2-2; v_call: TRBV5-1; d_call: NA; clone_size: NA; cdr3_aa: CASSSLGVPVTGELFF; cdr3_nt: TGCGCCAGCAGCTCATTGGGCGTGCCGGTGACCGGGGAGCTGTTTTTT
j_call: TRBJ2-5; v_call: TRBV19; d_call: NA; clone_size: NA; cdr3_aa: CASSLRIQPHETQYF; cdr3_nt: TGTGCCAGTAGTCTCCGAATCCAACCCCACGAGACCCAGTACTTC
j_call: TRBJ1-1; v_call: TRBV5-4; d_call: TRBD1; clone_size: NA; cdr3_aa: CASSLVRTGDTEAFF; cdr3_nt: TGTGCCAGCAGCTTGGTTCGGACAGGAGACACTGAAGCTTTCTTT
j_call: TRBJ1-1; v_call: TRBV5-1; d_call: TRBD1; clone_size: NA; cdr3_aa: CASSPQGQENTEAFF; cdr3_nt: TGCGCCAGCAGCCCGCAGGGACAGGAGAACACTGAAGCTTTCTTT
j_call: TRBJ2-7; v_call: TRBV4-1; d_call: NA; clone_size: NA; cdr3_aa: CASSQVGHEQYF; cdr3_nt: TGCGCCAGCAGCCAAGTCGGGCACGAGCAGTACTTC
j_call: TRBJ1-6; v_call: TRBV6-5; d_call: NA; clone_size: NA; cdr3_aa: CASRDRATPNSPLHF; cdr3_nt: TGTGCCAGCAGAGACCGGGCCACCCCAAATTCACCCCTCCACTTT
j_call: TRBJ2-6; v_call: TRBV29-1; d_call: NA; clone_size: NA; cdr3_aa: CSVEVTSGANVLTF; cdr3_nt: TGCAGCGTTGAAGTTACCTCTGGGGCCAACGTCCTGACTTTC
j_call: TRBJ2-1; v_call: TRBV6-6; d_call: NA; clone_size: NA; cdr3_aa: CASSFNVMVSGEQFF; cdr3_nt: TGTGCCAGCAGTTTTAATGTTATGGTCTCAGGTGAGCAGTTCTTC
j_call: TRBJ2-6; v_call: TRBV28; d_call: TRBD2; clone_size: NA; cdr3_aa: CASSLRSGGTGANVLTF; cdr3_nt: TGTGCCAGCAGTTTACGCAGCGGGGGGACTGGGGCCAACGTCCTGACTTTC
j_call: TRBJ2-1; v_call: TRBV6-5; d_call: TRBD2; clone_size: NA; cdr3_aa: CASKAGGYNEQFF; cdr3_nt: TGTGCCAGCAAAGCGGGGGGCTACAATGAGCAGTTCTTC
j_call: TRBJ2-7; v_call: TRBV5-1; d_call: NA; clone_size: NA; cdr3_aa: CASSLEGTESYEQYF; cdr3_nt: TGCGCCAGCAGCTTGGAGGGGACGGAGTCCTACGAGCAGTACTTC
j_call: TRBJ1-1; v_call: TRBV27; d_call: TRBD1; clone_size: NA; cdr3_aa: CASSSGTGLNTEAFF; cdr3_nt: TGTGCCAGCAGTTCGGGGACAGGGTTGAACACTGAAGCTTTCTTT
j_call: TRBJ2-1; v_call: TRBV18; d_call: NA; clone_size: NA; cdr3_aa: CASSPELPDEQFF; cdr3_nt: TGTGCCAGCTCACCAGAGCTGCCGGACGAGCAGTTCTTC
j_call: TRBJ2-7; v_call: TRBV28; d_call: TRBD1; clone_size: once; cdr3_aa: CASSFTGTGNEQYF; cdr3_nt: TGTGCCAGCAGTTTCACCGGGACAGGGAACGAGCAGTACTTC
j_call: TRBJ2-1; v_call: TRBV7-8; d_call: TRBD2; clone_size: NA; cdr3_aa: CASSRYGTSGRTYNEQFF; cdr3_nt: TGTGCCAGCAGCCGATACGGGACTAGCGGGCGAACCTACAATGAGCAGTTCTTC
j_call: TRBJ1-1; v_call: TRBV11-2; d_call: NA; clone_size: NA; cdr3_aa: CASSPRDGLEAFF; cdr3_nt: TGTGCCAGCAGCCCCAGGGACGGACTTGAAGCTTTCTTT
j_call: TRBJ1-2; v_call: TRBV28; d_call: NA; clone_size: NA; cdr3_aa: CASSAPENYGYTF; cdr3_nt: TGTGCCAGCAGTGCGCCCGAGAACTATGGCTACACCTTC
j_call: TRBJ1-5; v_call: TRBV6-6; d_call: NA; clone_size: NA; cdr3_aa: CASREQNQPQHF; cdr3_nt: TGTGCCAGCAGGGAACAAAATCAGCCCCAGCATTTT
j_call: TRBJ2-5; v_call: TRBV7-6; d_call: NA; clone_size: NA; cdr3_aa: CASSFGISQGAQETQYF; cdr3_nt: TGTGCCAGCAGCTTCGGAATCTCCCAAGGGGCCCAAGAGACCCAGTACTTC
j_call: TRBJ1-6; v_call: TRBV10-3; d_call: NA; clone_size: NA; cdr3_aa: CASHHNRDSPLHF; cdr3_nt: TGTGCCAGCCACCACAATAGGGATTCACCCCTCCACTTT
j_call: TRBJ2-1; v_call: TRBV19; d_call: TRBD2; clone_size: NA; cdr3_aa: CASSLLAGTYNEQFF; cdr3_nt: TGTGCCAGTAGTCTGCTAGCGGGGACTTACAATGAGCAGTTCTTC